This entry lists 27 T cell receptor beta chains sequenced from one sample in a study of identical twins. A single record per CDR3 protein comes from TCRdb applying MiXCR to the 5' RACE reads. Of approximately 700,000 distinct CDR3 sequences listed, roughly 6.2% are singletons. The sample consisted of naive T cells sorted from blood. Source of these receptors: a man aged 18-30 years in good health.

The chain has TRBV7-9 and TRBJ2-3; 7 bases are a match to TRBD1. Germline V CDR1 and CDR2: SEHNR, FQNEAQ (reference sequence). The V and J ends lost 4 bases and 3 bases, in that order; junction bases with no gene match: 7. The CDR3 has 15 amino acids. CDR3 bases: TGTGCCAGCAGCTCTGGGACAGACAAAACAGATACGCAGTATTTT. It encodes CASSSGTDKTDTQYF.

This sequence joins TRBV12-3 or TRBV12-4 and TRBJ2-1; TRBD1 matches at 7 bases. After removal of 0 bases from V and 3 bases from J, the junction contained 8 bases not matched to a gene. The CDR3 runs 17 residues. The CDR3 protein is CASSLARSQGDYNEQFF. As DNA, the CDR3 is TGTGCCAGCAGTTTAGCCCGCAGTCAGGGGGACTACAATGAGCAGTTCTTC.

The table lists this clonotype with a count of one. The chain combines TRBV28 with TRBJ1-5, with 8 bases aligning to TRBD1. In germline, CDR1 is MDHEN, CDR2 SYDVKM. The V gene end was trimmed by 3 bases and the J gene end by 1 base; junction bases not matched to a gene: 8. CDR3 size: 17 residues. DNA of the CDR3: TGTGCCAGCAGTTTCCACAGGGGGGGTTTAAGCAATCAGCCCCAGCATTTT. Its protein is CASSFHRGGLSNQPQHF.

The chain has TRBV27 and TRBJ1-5; tentatively, D is TRBD1 (6 bases). From germline, CDR1 is MNHEY and CDR2 SMNVEV (reference sequence). The CDR3 spans 15 residues. Trimming cost V 6 bases and J 8 bases, with 20 bases left between them. The CDR3 reads CASRSSDRLVKPQHF. CDR3 in DNA: TGTGCCAGCAGATCATCCGACAGGCTGGTTAAGCCCCAGCATTTT.

The table lists this clonotype with many counts. The CDR3 DNA reads as TGCAGTGCTAGAGACAGGGGGCCCAATCAGCCCCAGCATTTT. Translating it yields CSARDRGPNQPQHF. This chain uses TRBV20-1 with TRBJ1-5; 8 positions agree with TRBD1. CDR3 length: 14 residues. J lost 3 bases, V lost 0 bases, and 1 base had no gene match. Germline V gene sequence: CDR1 DFQATT, CDR2 SNEGSKA (reference sequence).

This clonotype was seen only a few times. The rearrangement links TRBV7-9 to TRBJ2-3; 7 nucleotides agree with TRBD1. V shed 4 bases, J shed 5 bases, and the junction held 9 bases outside the gene matches. Germline values: CDR1 SEHNR, CDR2 FQNEAQ (reference sequence). The CDR3 runs 15 residues. CDR3 in DNA: TGTGCCAGCAGCTCCTCAAAGGGGGCGGAAGATACGCAGTATTTT. This encodes CASSSSKGAEDTQYF.

This clonotype was detected many times. This chain uses TRBV4-3 with TRBJ1-2; D is possibly TRBD1 (5 bases). V lost 2 bases to trimming and J lost 6 bases, with 7 bases between them. There are 12 residues in the CDR3. Per germline, CDR1 LGHNA and CDR2 YSLEER. For the CDR3, the DNA is TGCGCCAGCAGCCAACAGGGCCATGGCTACACCTTC. Translating it yields CASSQQGHGYTF.

The V gene is TRBV20-1, the J gene TRBJ2-7, with 14 bases identical to TRBD2. Trimming took 0 bases from V and 6 from J; bases not matched to a gene: 13. The germline CDR1 and CDR2 sequences are DFQATT and SNEGSKA (reference sequence). The CDR3 is 18 amino acids. The CDR3 is CSARDGIPGTSGRSEQYF. CDR3 nucleotide sequence: TGCAGTGCTAGAGATGGAATCCCCGGGACTAGCGGGAGAAGCGAGCAGTACTTC.

At least ten counts were recorded for this clonotype. The chain couples TRBV20-1 to TRBJ2-7; no clear D. With 4 bases removed from V and 3 bases from J, the gap between germline ends came to 4 bases. Germline CDR1 is DFQATT and CDR2 is SNEGSKA (reference sequence). This CDR3 is 10 amino acids long. The CDR3 sequence: CSAMNYEQYF. The CDR3 DNA follows: TGCAGTGCTATGAACTACGAGCAGTACTTC.

The chain employs TRBV15 and TRBJ2-5; the D gene is possibly TRBD2 (5 bases). The germline V and J ends were trimmed by 0 bases and 2 bases, with 10 bases remaining between them. Germline CDR1 reads LNHNV; CDR2 reads YYDKDF (reference sequence). This CDR3 is 15 amino acids long. The CDR3 nucleotides read TGTGCCACCAGCAGAGATCCCACGGGACAAGAGACCCAGTACTTC. Residues: CATSRDPTGQETQYF.

This clonotype was observed a handful of times. V usage is TRBV7-9 and J usage is TRBJ1-1; D perhaps matches TRBD1 (5 bases). This CDR3 has 15 residues. CDR1 and CDR2 from the germline V gene are SEHNR and FQNEAQ (reference sequence). Trimming left V 1 base short and J 3 bases short, with 12 bases between. The CDR3 loop is CASSLEHGGDTEAFF. Here the CDR3 DNA reads TGTGCCAGCAGCTTAGAGCACGGGGGTGACACTGAAGCTTTCTTT.

This clonotype was counted many times. V and J are TRBV12-3 or TRBV12-4 and TRBJ1-1; D is perhaps TRBD1 (5 bases). This CDR3 comprises 11 residues. V was pared by 1 base and J by 11 bases, with 8 bases between. This chain's CDR3 is CASSLVGGAFF. In nucleotides, the CDR3 is TGTGCCAGCAGTTTAGTGGGGGGGGCTTTCTTT.

This clonotype was seen a few times. The V and J genes are TRBV20-1 and TRBJ2-3; 8 bases match TRBD2. CDR1 and CDR2 from the germline V gene are DFQATT and SNEGSKA (reference sequence). V lost 7 bases and J lost 3; bases outside the gene matches: 6. The CDR3 runs 13 residues. CDR3 sequence reads: CSGQKRETDTQYF. In DNA, the CDR3 is TGCAGTGGCCAGAAGCGGGAGACAGATACGCAGTATTTT.

This clonotype was picked up many times. This chain connects TRBV29-1 to TRBJ2-1, with 13 bases fitting TRBD2. The CDR3 consists of 13 residues. J was trimmed by 9 bases and V by 4 bases; bases with no gene match: 3. Germline V gene lookup returns CDR1 SQVTM and CDR2 ANQGSEA. The CDR3 DNA reads TGCAGCGTTGCCGGGACTAGCGGGACTGAGCAGTTCTTC. Amino acids: CSVAGTSGTEQFF.

This clonotype was seen repeatedly, ten times or more. CDR3 residues: CAISELTDTQYF. The CDR3 coding sequence is TGTGCCATCAGTGAGCTCACAGATACGCAGTATTTT. The chain employs TRBV10-3 and TRBJ2-3; D is unclear. With 2 bases removed from V and 2 bases from J, the gap between germline ends came to 2 bases. CDR1 is ENHRY and CDR2 is SYGVKD in the germline V gene. The CDR3 length is 12 residues.

This chain joins TRBV12-3 or TRBV12-4 and TRBJ2-5, with TRBD1 matching over 8 bases. V gave up 7 bases and J gave up 14 bases; unmatched junction bases: 9. The CDR3 totals 11 residues. CDR3 coding DNA: TGTGCCAGCACCTGGGGGACAGGTCTATACTTC. Translation gives CASTWGTGLYF.

At least ten counts were recorded for this clonotype. The chain recombines TRBV30 with TRBJ2-3; D uncertain. V lost 8 bases and J lost 3, with 15 bases in between. The CDR3 is 13 residues long. Germline CDR1 and CDR2: GTSNPN and SVGIG (reference sequence). CDR3 sequence: CAGHPEGTDTQYF. CDR3 sequence (DNA): TGTGCCGGGCACCCTGAAGGGACAGATACGCAGTATTTT.

This clonotype was counted ten times or more. This chain connects TRBV2 to TRBJ2-5, with D perhaps TRBD2 (6 bases). Germline V CDR1 and CDR2: SNHLY, FYNNEI. CDR3 length: 14 residues. V lost 7 bases to trimming and J lost 2 bases, with 14 bases between them. The CDR3 nucleotides read TGTGCCAGCACCCCAGGGACTTATCAAGAGACCCAGTACTTC. This codes for CASTPGTYQETQYF.

This clonotype has ten or more counts. V and J are TRBV5-1 and TRBJ2-1; D perhaps matches TRBD2 (6 bases). Germline V gives CDR1 SGHRS, CDR2 YFSETQ. There are 13 residues in the CDR3. Trimming stripped 0 bases from V and 13 bases from J, with 14 bases between. CDR3 in amino acids: CASSLVPVAAQFF. DNA for the CDR3: TGCGCCAGCAGCTTGGTACCAGTAGCGGCACAGTTCTTC.

The gene calls are TRBV7-2 and TRBJ2-2; D is unclear. CDR1 SGHTA and CDR2 FQGNSA come from the germline V gene. V was trimmed by 6 bases and J by 6 bases, leaving 17 bases between them. This CDR3 spans 15 amino acids. CDR3 nucleotides: TGTGCCAGCAGAGAGGCCGTAGCAATCGCCGGGGAGCTGTTTTTT. This translates into CASREAVAIAGELFF.

The rearrangement links TRBV27 to TRBJ2-7; no clear D. This CDR3 comprises 14 residues. Trimming removed 3 bases at V and 5 bases at J, with 14 bases between. CDR1 and CDR2 (germline): MNHEY, SMNVEV (reference sequence). This CDR3 is CASSFRTPPDEQYF. The CDR3 DNA is TGTGCCAGCAGTTTTAGAACTCCACCGGACGAGCAGTACTTC.

This clonotype was seen a handful of times. The V gene is TRBV12-3 or TRBV12-4, the J gene TRBJ1-5; D uncertain. This CDR3 is built from 14 residues. V lost 4 bases, J lost 4 bases, and 11 bases lay in between. The CDR3, as DNA: TGTGCCAGCAGTTGGGTCTCCAAAAATCAGCCCCAGCATTTT. Residues: CASSWVSKNQPQHF.

This clonotype was seen at least ten times. This rearrangement joins TRBV6-5 to TRBJ2-1; a weak D match, TRBD1 (6 bases). This CDR3 contains 14 residues. Germline CDR1 and CDR2: MNHEY and SVGAGI. The V and J ends lost 2 bases and 9 bases respectively, with 14 bases between them. The CDR3 spells CASSYGGGSREQFF. The CDR3 DNA reads as TGTGCCAGCAGTTACGGGGGCGGGTCCCGTGAGCAGTTCTTC.

This clonotype was observed many times. The gene calls are TRBV29-1 and TRBJ2-7, with TRBD2 matching over 8 bases. Trimming cost V 5 bases and J 2 bases; bases outside gene matches: 2. The CDR3 runs 12 residues. CDR1 and CDR2 from the germline V gene are SQVTM and ANQGSEA. This CDR3 reads CSVREGPYEQYF. CDR3 nucleotides: TGCAGCGTTCGGGAGGGCCCCTACGAGCAGTACTTC.

The genes are TRBV10-3 and TRBJ2-1; D gene uncertain. This CDR3 is 13 amino acids long. The ends were cut back, 3 bases at V and 0 bases at J, with 3 bases in the middle. Germline assignment: CDR1 ENHRY and CDR2 SYGVKD. CDR3 protein: CAISDSSYNEQFF. DNA for the CDR3: TGTGCCATCAGTGACAGCTCCTACAATGAGCAGTTCTTC.

At least ten counts were recorded for this clonotype. The genes are TRBV29-1 and TRBJ2-3; 9 nucleotides match TRBD2. Germline-derived CDR1 and CDR2 are SQVTM and ANQGSEA. This CDR3 contains 13 residues. The V gene end was trimmed by 4 bases and the J gene end by 6 bases; junction bases not matched to a gene: 5. This CDR3 reads CSVGGRALDTQYF. The CDR3 DNA sequence: TGCAGCGTTGGCGGGAGGGCCTTGGATACGCAGTATTTT.

This clonotype was found many times. J is TRBJ2-3 and V is TRBV7-2; no firm D call. Per the germline V gene, CDR1 is SGHTA and CDR2 is FQGNSA. This CDR3 has 13 amino acids. Between the trimmed V and J ends, which lost 0 bases and 6 bases, there was a span of 7 bases. CDR3: CASSLALVDTQYF. The CDR3 DNA sequence: TGTGCCAGCAGCTTAGCATTAGTGGATACGCAGTATTTT.